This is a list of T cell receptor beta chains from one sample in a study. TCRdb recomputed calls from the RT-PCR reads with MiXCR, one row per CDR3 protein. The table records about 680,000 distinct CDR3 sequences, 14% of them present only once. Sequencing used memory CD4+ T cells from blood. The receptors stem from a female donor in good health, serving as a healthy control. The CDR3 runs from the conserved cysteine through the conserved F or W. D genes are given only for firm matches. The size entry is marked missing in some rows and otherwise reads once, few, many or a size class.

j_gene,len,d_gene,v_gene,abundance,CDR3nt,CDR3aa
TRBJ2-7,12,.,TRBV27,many,TGTGCCAGCAGTGGCGAAGGGAGAGAGCAGTACTTC,CASSGEGREQYF
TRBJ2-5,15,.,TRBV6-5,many,TGTGCCAGCAGTTACTCGTGGGGAGTGACGGAGACCCAGTACTTC,CASSYSWGVTETQYF
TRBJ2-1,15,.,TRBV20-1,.,TGCAGTGCCATCCCCTCCCCCTCATCTTACAATGAGCAGTTCTTC,CSAIPSPSSYNEQFF
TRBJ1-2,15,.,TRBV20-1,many,TGCAGTGCTAGCTCCCCGGACGGAGCTAACTATGGCTACACCTTC,CSASSPDGANYGYTF
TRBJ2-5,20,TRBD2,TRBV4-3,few,TGCGCCAGCAGCCAAGATGCGCGGGGGGGGGTCAAGACCAGCCAAGAGACCCAGTACTTC,CASSQDARGGVKTSQETQYF
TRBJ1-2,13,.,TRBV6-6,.,TGTGCCAGCAGTTACGGTATAGGCTATGGCTACACCTTC,CASSYGIGYGYTF
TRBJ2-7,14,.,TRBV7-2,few,TGTGCCAGCAGCTTACAACAGAGGGACTACGAGCAGTACTTC,CASSLQQRDYEQYF
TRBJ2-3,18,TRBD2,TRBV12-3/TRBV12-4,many,TGTGCCAGCAGTTTAGGGGCAGGGCTAGCGGGACACACAGATACGCAGTATTTT,CASSLGAGLAGHTDTQYF
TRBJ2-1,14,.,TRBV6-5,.,TGTGCCAGCAGTTACTTCCCGGGGTACAATGAGCAGTTCTTC,CASSYFPGYNEQFF
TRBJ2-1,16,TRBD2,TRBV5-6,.,TGTGCCAGCAGCGGATGGGAGGGAGGATACGGCAATGAGCAGTTCTTC,CASSGWEGGYGNEQFF
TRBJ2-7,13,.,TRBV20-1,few,TGCAGTGCCACAACAGCAGTGGGCTACGAGCAGTACTTC,CSATTAVGYEQYF